Listed below are T cell receptor beta chains from one sample, sequenced in a study of shared clonotypes between healthy human individuals. Using immunoSEQ multiplex PCR, the repertoire was profiled, and TCRdb retains in-frame clones only, with some absent. The data show roughly 1.5 million clones, roughly 98% seen once. Sequencing was done on a sample of naive CD4+ T cells sorted from blood. The receptors originated from a man aged 25 to 40 in good health. Each CDR3 is given with its conserved first and last residue. D genes are given only for firm matches. Only part of the rows carry a size: once, few, many, or a class if the clone is expanded.

TRBJ1-2 - once TRBV19 CASSMGNVYTF TGTGCCAGTAGTATGGGTAATGTCTACACCTTC
TRBJ2-7 TRBD2 - TRBV9 CASSVNPRKAIQREREDLCF TGTGCCAGCAGCGTAAACCCCCGCAAGGCAATACAGCGGGAGCGGGAGGACCTCTGCTTC
TRBJ2-3 - - TRBV19 CASSGGDTQYF TGTGCCAGTAGTGGGGGAGATACGCAGTATTTT
TRBJ2-7 - once TRBV10-2 CASSESRVFYEQYF TGCGCCAGCAGTGAATCCAGGGTTTTCTACGAGCAGTACTTC
TRBJ2-6 - - TRBV7-9 CASSRRGGSMSGANVLTF TGTGCCAGCAGCCGCCGGGGAGGCTCAATGTCTGGGGCCAACGTCCTGACTTTC
TRBJ2-7 - - TRBV7-9 CASSLPGRGEQYF TGTGCCAGCAGCCTACCCGGACGAGGCGAGCAGTACTTC
TRBJ1-5 - - TRBV25-1 CASSGPGNQPQHF TGTGCCAGCAGTGGTCCAGGCAATCAGCCCCAGCATTTT
TRBJ1-2 - - TRBV27 CASNLNRGEWPGYTF TGTGCCAGCAACCTTAATCGGGGGGAGTGGCCTGGCTACACCTTC
TRBJ1-4 - - TRBV11-2 CASSLGQLPTNEKLFF TGTGCCAGCAGCTTAGGACAGCTACCAACTAATGAAAAACTGTTTTTT
TRBJ2-7 - - TRBV21-1 CASSKAPIGRRHEQYF TGTGCCAGCAGCAAAGCACCGATAGGCCGTCGGCACGAGCAGTACTTC
TRBJ1-1 TRBD1 - TRBV10-3 CAISEFGGQGARNTEAFF TGTGCCATCAGTGAGTTCGGGGGACAGGGGGCCAGGAACACTGAAGCTTTCTTT
TRBJ2-5 - - TRBV5-4 CASSPRGGKETQYF TGTGCCAGCAGCCCAAGAGGGGGGAAAGAGACCCAGTACTTC
TRBJ2-1 - - TRBV5-5 CASSLEWRDHEQFF TGTGCCAGCAGCTTGGAGTGGAGGGACCATGAGCAGTTCTTC
TRBJ2-1 TRBD2 - TRBV4-1 CASSQGSVAGGLTHEQFF TGCGCCAGCAGCCAAGGGTCGGTAGCGGGAGGACTGACGCATGAGCAGTTCTTC
TRBJ2-7 - - TRBV6-5 CASATNYEQYF TGTGCCAGTGCTACGAACTACGAGCAGTACTTC
TRBJ1-2 - - TRBV28 CASSLRELTNYGYTF TGTGCCAGCAGTTTACGGGAACTCACTAACTATGGCTACACCTTC
TRBJ2-5 - - TRBV10-2 CASSPSQETQYF TGCGCCAGCAGCCCCTCCCAAGAGACCCAGTACTTC
TRBJ2-7 - - TRBV5-4 CASSLEGFSYEQYF TGTGCCAGCAGCTTGGAAGGCTTTTCCTACGAGCAGTACTTC
TRBJ2-5 - - TRBV10-1 CASSESWQAGTQYF TGCGCCAGCAGTGAGTCGTGGCAAGCAGGGACCCAGTACTTC
TRBJ2-7 - - TRBV29-1 CSVVGPDEQYF TGCAGCGTTGTGGGTCCCGACGAGCAGTACTTC
TRBJ2-5 TRBD2 - TRBV29-1 CSAWTSGVQETQYF TGCAGCGCCTGGACTAGCGGAGTTCAAGAGACCCAGTACTTC
TRBJ2-1 - - TRBV19 CASKGTRGSYNEQFF TGTGCCAGTAAGGGGACCCGCGGGTCCTACAATGAGCAGTTCTTC
TRBJ1-2 - - TRBV19 CASSISASNYGYTF TGTGCCAGTAGTATTTCGGCCTCAAACTATGGCTACACCTTC
TRBJ2-7 - - TRBV7-2 CASSFADFYYEQYF TGTGCCAGCAGCTTCGCGGACTTTTATTACGAGCAGTACTTC
TRBJ2-7 TRBD1 - TRBV5-8 CASSWRRTGTYEQYF TGTGCCAGCAGCTGGAGGCGGACAGGCACCTACGAGCAGTACTTC
TRBJ2-7 TRBD2 - TRBV5-1 CASSVIAGGPFYEQYF TGCGCCAGCAGCGTTATAGCGGGAGGGCCCTTCTACGAGCAGTACTTC
TRBJ2-7 TRBD1 - TRBV18 CASSNQGRGYEQYF TGTGCCAGCTCCAACCAGGGCAGGGGGTACGAGCAGTACTTC
TRBJ2-4 - - TRBV6-1 CASSDVYGPENIQYF TGTGCCAGCAGTGACGTGTACGGACCAGAAAACATTCAGTACTTC
TRBJ2-7 TRBD2 - TRBV7-2 CASSSHSGRLGSYEQYF TGTGCCAGCAGCTCCCATAGCGGGAGGTTAGGATCCTACGAGCAGTACTTC
TRBJ2-7 TRBD1 - TRBV5-6 CASTRRGQGREQYF TGTGCCAGCACCCGGAGGGGACAGGGACGCGAGCAGTACTTC
TRBJ2-1 - - TRBV30 CAWSSGTRSYNEQFF TGTGCCTGGAGCTCGGGGACACGGTCCTACAATGAGCAGTTCTTC
TRBJ2-1 TRBD2 - TRBV29-1 CSVSSSGSAYNEQFF TGCAGCGTTTCGTCGAGCGGGAGTGCCTACAATGAGCAGTTCTTC
TRBJ1-1 - - TRBV27 CASSGQGKTEAFF TGTGCCAGCAGTGGCCAGGGGAAGACTGAAGCTTTCTTT
TRBJ2-5 - - TRBV25-1 CASSGLRYQETQYF TGTGCCAGCAGTGGGTTAAGGTACCAAGAGACCCAGTACTTC
TRBJ2-7 - - TRBV28 CASNTVGAGDSYEQYF TGTGCCAGCAATACGGTAGGAGCGGGCGACTCCTACGAGCAGTACTTC
TRBJ2-7 TRBD1 - TRBV7-3 CASSPESGGFYEQYF TGTGCCAGCAGCCCTGAGTCAGGGGGCTTCTACGAGCAGTACTTC
TRBJ1-2 - - TRBV28 CASSLLGYGYTF TGTGCCAGCAGTCTACTCGGGTATGGCTACACCTTC
TRBJ2-1 TRBD2 - TRBV30 CAWSPLAGGNEQFF TGTGCCTGGAGTCCTTTAGCGGGAGGCAATGAGCAGTTCTTC
TRBJ2-1 - - TRBV10-1 CASSRGTSYNEQFF TGCGCCAGCAGTAGAGGGACTTCCTACAATGAGCAGTTCTTC
TRBJ2-1 - - TRBV28 CASSSGTYEQFF TGTGCCAGCAGTTCAGGGACCTATGAGCAGTTCTTC
TRBJ2-2 - - TRBV9 CASSPRGDGDTGELFF TGTGCCAGCAGCCCCAGGGGGGATGGGGACACCGGGGAGCTGTTTTTT
TRBJ2-1 TRBD1 - TRBV7-3 CASSLRDSNEQFF TGTGCCAGCAGTCTTCGGGACAGCAATGAGCAGTTCTTC
TRBJ2-7 - - TRBV6-1 CASTALRLNYEQYF TGTGCCAGCACAGCCCTGAGATTAAACTACGAGCAGTACTTC
TRBJ2-3 TRBD2 - TRBV6-4 CASSDSSGGGSDTQYF TGTGCCAGCAGTGACTCCTCGGGAGGCGGGTCAGATACGCAGTATTTT
TRBJ2-3 - - TRBV5-1 CASRQAPTDTQYF TGCGCCAGCCGACAGGCCCCCACAGATACGCAGTATTTT
TRBJ1-4 TRBD1 - TRBV7-8 CASSRTPGQGLLATNEKLFF TGTGCCAGCAGCAGAACCCCGGGACAGGGACTCCTTGCAACTAATGAAAAACTGTTTTTT
TRBJ1-4 - - TRBV5-1 CASSMGGTNEKLFF TGCGCCAGCAGCATGGGGGGGACTAATGAAAAACTGTTTTTT
TRBJ2-1 TRBD2 - TRBV7-2 CASSPTSGRYNEQFF TGTGCCAGCAGCCCGACTAGCGGACGTTACAATGAGCAGTTCTTC
TRBJ2-3 - - TRBV6-1 CAIRGSGPDTQYF TGTGCCATACGGGGTAGTGGGCCAGATACGCAGTATTTT